Below, 27 T cell receptor beta chains from the same sample are listed, as sequenced in a study of T cells in localized non-small cell lung cancer. Method: immunoSEQ multiplex PCR; TCRdb's copy keeps in-frame clones and lacks some. The sample lists tens of thousands of clones; about 92% were seen once. Sequenced here: peripheral blood, sampled before any cancer treatment. These receptors originate from a female donor older than 55 with stage I lung adenocarcinoma.

The chain uses TRBV5-1 and TRBJ2-7, with 11 bases matching TRBD1. CDR1 SGHRS and CDR2 YFSETQ come from the germline V gene. The CDR3 runs 15 residues. J gave up 0 bases and V 3 bases, and 2 bases lay outside the gene matches. The CDR3: CASSSGTGGSYEQYF. The CDR3 nucleotides are TGCGCCAGCAGCTCGGGGACAGGGGGCTCCTACGAGCAGTACTTC.

The chain joins TRBV11-2 to TRBJ1-1; D is unclear. Trimming left V 2 bases short and J 5 bases short, with 15 bases between. The CDR3 is made up of 15 amino acids. Looked up from germline, CDR1 is SGHAT and CDR2 is FQNNGV. The CDR3 nucleotides are TGTGCCAGCAGCTTAACCGCGGCAGGTTGGACTGAAGCTTTCTTT. Translation: CASSLTAAGWTEAFF.

The J gene is TRBJ2-3, the V gene TRBV27; D perhaps matches TRBD2 (5 bases). V was trimmed by 0 bases and J by 3 bases, leaving 10 bases between them. Looked up from germline, CDR1 is MNHEY and CDR2 is SMNVEV (reference sequence). CDR3 length: 15 amino acids. The CDR3 DNA sequence: TGTGCCAGCAGTTTATCGTCCGGGGAGACAGATACGCAGTATTTT. It yields the protein CASSLSSGETDTQYF.

J is TRBJ2-3 and V is TRBV18; the match to TRBD1 covers 7 bases. The CDR3 is 17 residues long. Germline CDR1 and CDR2: KGHSH and LQKENI. Trimming took 0 bases from V and 1 from J; bases not matched to a gene: 7. CDR3 sequence (DNA): TGTGCCAGCTCACCACCAGAGGGGGCGCGGGGCACAGATACGCAGTATTTT. Its translation: CASSPPEGARGTDTQYF.

CDR3 loop: CASSVTPDSHGYTF. The CDR3 DNA sequence: TGTGCCAGCAGCGTCACTCCGGACAGTCATGGCTACACCTTC. This chain connects TRBV9 to TRBJ1-2; a possible D gene is TRBD1 (6 bases). Trimming cost V 2 bases and J 6 bases, with 14 bases left between them. The CDR3 loop spans 14 amino acids. Germline V gives CDR1 SGDLS, CDR2 YYNGEE.

The chain has TRBV7-2 and TRBJ2-7, with D perhaps TRBD1 (6 bases). Germline V lookup: CDR1 SGHTA, CDR2 FQGNSA. The CDR3 extends over 13 amino acids. V was cut by 1 base and J by 2 bases, with 6 bases left in between. The chain's CDR3 is CASSLEGAYEQYF. Here the CDR3 DNA reads TGTGCCAGCAGCTTAGAGGGGGCCTACGAGCAGTACTTC.

This sequence joins TRBV30 and TRBJ1-3; no clear D. The length of the CDR3 is 12 residues. Germline CDR1 GTSNPN, CDR2 SVGIG (reference sequence). Trimming cost V 4 bases and J 1 base, with 5 bases left between them. The CDR3 loop is CAWKKSGNTIYF. The CDR3 DNA is TGTGCCTGGAAAAAATCTGGAAACACCATATATTTT. The whole variable domain, remainder taken from reference TRBV30 and TRBJ1-3, is SQTIHQWPATLVQPVGSPLSLECTVEGTSNPNLYWYRQAAGRGLQLLFYSVGIGQISSEVPQNLSASRPQDRQFILSSKKLLLSDSGFYLCAWKKSGNTIYFGEGSWLTVV.

The rearrangement joins TRBV28 to TRBJ1-6; the D is unclear. Deletions cut 6 bases from V and 0 bases from J, with 9 bases between. Germline V gives CDR1 MDHEN, CDR2 SYDVKM. CDR3 length: 15 residues. The CDR3 DNA reads TGTGCCAGCAGCACCTCAAGCTCCTATAATTCACCCCTCCACTTT. It is translated as CASSTSSSYNSPLHF.

The chain has TRBV28 and TRBJ1-5; tentatively, D is TRBD1 (6 bases). Germline CDR1 and CDR2: MDHEN and SYDVKM. The CDR3 contains 14 residues. The germline V and J ends were trimmed by 7 bases and 7 bases, with 17 bases remaining between them. The CDR3 DNA follows: TGTGCCAGCATCAATACAGGGCGTGGCCAGCCCCAGCATTTT. Translation: CASINTGRGQPQHF.

The chain links TRBV28 to TRBJ1-5, with TRBD1 matching 9 bases. V lost 2 bases to trimming and J lost 3 bases; unmatched junction nucleotides: 2. Germline assignment: CDR1 MDHEN and CDR2 SYDVKM. This CDR3 is built from 15 residues. The CDR3 region is CASSLRTGDNQPQHF. DNA of the CDR3: TGTGCCAGCAGTTTAAGGACAGGGGACAATCAGCCCCAGCATTTT.

The CDR3 here is CASSIVPGRSEQYF. CDR3 sequence (DNA): TGTGCCAGTAGTATAGTGCCGGGGAGGAGCGAGCAGTACTTC. The chain employs TRBV19 and TRBJ2-7; D possibly corresponds to TRBD2 (6 bases). Trimming stripped 1 base from V and 6 bases from J, with 13 bases between. The CDR3 has 14 residues. CDR1 is LNHDA and CDR2 is SQIVND in the germline V gene (reference sequence).

The chain joins TRBV11-2 to TRBJ2-3; 7 bases agree with TRBD1. Germline assignment: CDR1 SGHAT and CDR2 FQNNGV. Germline trimming cut 5 bases from V and 6 bases from J; bases unmatched to any gene: 8. The CDR3 runs 14 residues. The DNA for the CDR3 is TGTGCCAGCAGCACCACAGGGGCTTGGGATACGCAGTATTTT. It encodes CASSTTGAWDTQYF. Supplemented by reference TRBV11-2 and TRBJ2-3, the full variable domain reads EAGVAQSPRYKIIEKRQSVAFWCNPISGHATLYWYQQILGQGPKLLIQFQNNGVVDDSQLPKDRFSAERLKGVDSTLKIQPAKLEDSAVYLCASSTTGAWDTQYFGPGTRLTVL.

The chain couples TRBV28 to TRBJ1-5; weak D call: TRBD1 (6 bases). Trimming removed 3 bases at V and 5 bases at J, with 11 bases between. Germline V CDR1 and CDR2: MDHEN, SYDVKM. This CDR3 region has 14 residues. CDR3 sequence: CASSLLQGDQPQHF. For the CDR3, the DNA is TGTGCCAGCAGTTTGCTACAGGGAGATCAGCCCCAGCATTTT.

CDR3 in amino acids: CASSDSPASYTF. The CDR3 coding sequence is TGCGCCAGCAGTGACAGTCCAGCTAGCTACACCTTC. The chain has TRBV10-2 and TRBJ1-2, with D hard to call. CDR1 and CDR2 from the germline V gene are WSHSY and SAAADI. The CDR3 covers 12 residues. Between the trimmed V and J ends, which lost 3 bases and 9 bases, there was a span of 11 bases.

The chain joins TRBV30 to TRBJ1-3; 10 bases map to TRBD1. The CDR3 has 16 residues. Germline-derived CDR1 and CDR2 are GTSNPN and SVGIG (reference sequence). V lost 5 bases and J lost 1; bases outside the gene matches: 8. DNA for the CDR3: TGTGCCTGGGAGGGACAGGGGTGGTTTTCTGGAAACACCATATATTTT. Its translation: CAWEGQGWFSGNTIYF.

The rearrangement joins TRBV7-7 to TRBJ2-1; possibly TRBD1 for D (7 bases). The germline V gene encodes CDR1 SSHAT and CDR2 FNYEAQ (reference sequence). The CDR3 loop spans 16 amino acids. Between the trimmed V and J ends, which lost 5 bases and 3 bases, there was a span of 17 bases. The CDR3 region is CASSPGRQGGYNEQFF. The CDR3 bases are TGTGCCAGCAGCCCCGGCAGGCAGGGGGGCTACAATGAGCAGTTCTTC.

The chain employs TRBV7-3 and TRBJ2-7; D is undetermined. There are 13 residues in the CDR3. Germline V gene data show CDR1 as SGHTA and CDR2 as FQGTGA. V lost 5 bases and J lost 4, with 12 bases in between. CDR3 DNA: TGTGCCAGCAGCCCAGCAGGAATGTACGAGCAGTACTTC. It encodes CASSPAGMYEQYF. Full variable domain (remainder filled in from reference TRBV7-3 and TRBJ2-7): GAGVSQTPSNKVTEKGKYVELRCDPISGHTALYWYRQSLGQGPEFLIYFQGTGAADDSGLPNDRFFAVRPEGSVSTLKIQRTERGDSAVYLCASSPAGMYEQYFGPGTRLTVT.

The chain employs TRBV5-1 and TRBJ1-3; maybe TRBD1 (5 bases). Trimming removed 0 bases from V and 2 bases from J, with 12 bases in between. This CDR3 has 16 amino acids. The germline gives CDR1 SGHRS, CDR2 YFSETQ. The CDR3 loop is CASSLAGRAAGNTIYF. CDR3 DNA: TGCGCCAGCAGCTTGGCGGGCAGGGCAGCTGGAAACACCATATATTTT.

The CDR3: CASSMGLAGGAGELFF. The DNA for the CDR3 is TGTGCCAGTAGTATGGGACTAGCGGGGGGCGCCGGGGAGCTGTTTTTT. This sequence joins TRBV19 and TRBJ2-2; 15 bases fit TRBD2. The CDR3 extends over 16 amino acids. Germline trimming cut 3 bases from V and 6 bases from J; bases unmatched to any gene: 2. The germline gives CDR1 LNHDA, CDR2 SQIVND (reference sequence).

V usage is TRBV27 and J usage is TRBJ2-1, with TRBD2 matching 7 bases. The CDR3 contains 13 residues. J gave up 6 bases and V 5 bases, and 4 bases lay outside the gene matches. Germline V CDR1 and CDR2: MNHEY, SMNVEV (reference sequence). CDR3 nucleotide sequence: TGTGCCAGCAGTCGGACGGGGGGCAATGAGCAGTTCTTC. This translates into CASSRTGGNEQFF.

V gene TRBV4-1 combines with J gene TRBJ1-1; D ambiguous. The CDR3 is made up of 14 amino acids. V lost 1 base and J lost 5, with 11 bases in between. From germline, CDR1 is MGHRA and CDR2 YSYEKL. CDR3 residues: CASSQVTEKTEAFF. The CDR3 nucleotides read TGCGCCAGCAGCCAAGTGACGGAGAAGACTGAAGCTTTCTTT.

This chain links TRBV5-1 with TRBJ2-1, with TRBD2 matching over 11 bases. The CDR3 length is 16 residues. The V and J ends lost 6 bases and 2 bases, in that order; junction bases with no gene match: 7. Germline CDR1 is SGHRS and CDR2 is YFSETQ. DNA of the CDR3: TGCGCCAGCATCGCGGCTAGCGGGGGGACCTACAATGAGCAGTTCTTC. Its translation is CASIAASGGTYNEQFF. Looking up the rest from reference TRBV5-1 and TRBJ2-1 gives the full variable domain: KAGVTQTPRYLIKTRGQQVTLSCSPISGHRSVSWYQQTPGQGLQFLFEYFSETQRNKGNFPGRFSGRQFSNSRSEMNVSTLELGDSALYLCASIAASGGTYNEQFFGPGTRLTVL.

The chain links TRBV7-2 to TRBJ1-4; D call uncertain. CDR1 and CDR2 from the germline V gene are SGHTA and FQGNSA. The CDR3 length is 12 residues. V was pared by 6 bases and J by 8 bases, with 10 bases between. The CDR3 DNA is TGTGCCAGCAGTACGGGGTCCGAAAAACTGTTTTTT. This gives the protein CASSTGSEKLFF.

This clone occurred a few times. V usage is TRBV2 and J usage is TRBJ2-7; 11 positions agree with TRBD1. With V trimmed by 5 bases and J by 5 bases, 5 bases remained unmatched. CDR3 length: 14 residues. Germline CDR1 reads SNHLY; CDR2 reads FYNNEI. This CDR3 reads CASSRAGQGDEQYF. Here the CDR3 DNA reads TGTGCCAGCAGTAGGGCGGGACAGGGGGACGAGCAGTACTTC.

CDR3 coding DNA: TGTGCCAGCAGCCAGTTAACCTACGAGCAGTACGTC. Protein product: CASSQLTYEQYV. The chain is built from TRBV6-1 and TRBJ2-7; D call uncertain. The CDR3 totals 12 residues. Germline V gene sequence: CDR1 MNHNS, CDR2 SASEGT. V was clipped by 6 bases and J by 2 bases, with 8 bases between them.

The rearrangement joins TRBV9 to TRBJ2-2; tentative D call: TRBD1 (5 bases). The length of the CDR3 is 16 residues. Trimming shortened V by 3 bases and J by 6 bases, and 18 bases separated the two germline ends. Germline V gene data show CDR1 as SGDLS and CDR2 as YYNGEE. CDR3 region: CASSDDRQIRAGELFF. Written as DNA, the CDR3 is TGTGCCAGCAGCGACGACCGACAGATAAGAGCCGGGGAGCTGTTTTTT.

The CDR3 sequence is CASSRARFGSYEQYF. CDR3 nucleotides: TGTGCCAGCAGTAGGGCTCGATTTGGATCCTACGAGCAGTACTTC. This chain uses TRBV6-5 with TRBJ2-7; D not resolved. V was pared by 5 bases and J by 1 base, with 15 bases between. The CDR3 sequence is 15 residues long. Looked up from germline, CDR1 is MNHEY and CDR2 is SVGAGI.